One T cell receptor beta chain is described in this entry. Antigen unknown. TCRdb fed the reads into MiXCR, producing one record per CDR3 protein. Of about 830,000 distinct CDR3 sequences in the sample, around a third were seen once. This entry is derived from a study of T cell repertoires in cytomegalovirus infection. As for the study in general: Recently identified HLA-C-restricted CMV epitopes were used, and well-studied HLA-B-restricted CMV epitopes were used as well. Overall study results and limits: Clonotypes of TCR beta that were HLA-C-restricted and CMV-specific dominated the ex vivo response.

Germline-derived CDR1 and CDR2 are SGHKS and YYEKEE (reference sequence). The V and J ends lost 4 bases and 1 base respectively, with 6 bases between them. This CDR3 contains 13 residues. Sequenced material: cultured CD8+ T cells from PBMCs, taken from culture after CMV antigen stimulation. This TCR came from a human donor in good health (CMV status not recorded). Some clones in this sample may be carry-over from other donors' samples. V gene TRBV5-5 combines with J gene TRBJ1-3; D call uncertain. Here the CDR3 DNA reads TGTGCCAGCAGCCCCAGATCTGGAAACACCATATATTTT. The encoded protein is CASSPRSGNTIYF.